This TCR beta chain originates from a study of shared clonotypes between healthy human individuals. Points from the study as a whole: When compared with the clonotypes that were shared by all four sorted-subset donors, the non-shared clonotypes turned out to have lower generation probabilities. Shared across four donors were about 4.6% of the naive CD4 clonotypes. The donor pool, a small one, limited the genetic and exposure-history diversity represented.

Trimming removed 4 bases from V and 0 bases from J, with 13 bases in between. Germline V CDR1 and CDR2: SQVTM, ANQGSEA. This CDR3 has 14 amino acids. With regard to this clone: Its target is not known.

Sequencing used immunoSEQ multiplex PCR; TCRdb keeps in-frame clones, though not all of them. The sample lists approximately 530,000 clones; 96% were seen once. The chain links TRBV29-1 to TRBJ2-7; D is unclear. The sequencing input was naive CD4+ T cells sorted from blood. Subset defined: CD45RA+ positively selected. The sequence was collected from a woman in her 30s in good health. CDR3: CSVVVSESSYEQYF. CDR3 DNA sequence: TGCAGCGTTGTAGTCTCTGAAAGCTCCTACGAGCAGTACTTC.